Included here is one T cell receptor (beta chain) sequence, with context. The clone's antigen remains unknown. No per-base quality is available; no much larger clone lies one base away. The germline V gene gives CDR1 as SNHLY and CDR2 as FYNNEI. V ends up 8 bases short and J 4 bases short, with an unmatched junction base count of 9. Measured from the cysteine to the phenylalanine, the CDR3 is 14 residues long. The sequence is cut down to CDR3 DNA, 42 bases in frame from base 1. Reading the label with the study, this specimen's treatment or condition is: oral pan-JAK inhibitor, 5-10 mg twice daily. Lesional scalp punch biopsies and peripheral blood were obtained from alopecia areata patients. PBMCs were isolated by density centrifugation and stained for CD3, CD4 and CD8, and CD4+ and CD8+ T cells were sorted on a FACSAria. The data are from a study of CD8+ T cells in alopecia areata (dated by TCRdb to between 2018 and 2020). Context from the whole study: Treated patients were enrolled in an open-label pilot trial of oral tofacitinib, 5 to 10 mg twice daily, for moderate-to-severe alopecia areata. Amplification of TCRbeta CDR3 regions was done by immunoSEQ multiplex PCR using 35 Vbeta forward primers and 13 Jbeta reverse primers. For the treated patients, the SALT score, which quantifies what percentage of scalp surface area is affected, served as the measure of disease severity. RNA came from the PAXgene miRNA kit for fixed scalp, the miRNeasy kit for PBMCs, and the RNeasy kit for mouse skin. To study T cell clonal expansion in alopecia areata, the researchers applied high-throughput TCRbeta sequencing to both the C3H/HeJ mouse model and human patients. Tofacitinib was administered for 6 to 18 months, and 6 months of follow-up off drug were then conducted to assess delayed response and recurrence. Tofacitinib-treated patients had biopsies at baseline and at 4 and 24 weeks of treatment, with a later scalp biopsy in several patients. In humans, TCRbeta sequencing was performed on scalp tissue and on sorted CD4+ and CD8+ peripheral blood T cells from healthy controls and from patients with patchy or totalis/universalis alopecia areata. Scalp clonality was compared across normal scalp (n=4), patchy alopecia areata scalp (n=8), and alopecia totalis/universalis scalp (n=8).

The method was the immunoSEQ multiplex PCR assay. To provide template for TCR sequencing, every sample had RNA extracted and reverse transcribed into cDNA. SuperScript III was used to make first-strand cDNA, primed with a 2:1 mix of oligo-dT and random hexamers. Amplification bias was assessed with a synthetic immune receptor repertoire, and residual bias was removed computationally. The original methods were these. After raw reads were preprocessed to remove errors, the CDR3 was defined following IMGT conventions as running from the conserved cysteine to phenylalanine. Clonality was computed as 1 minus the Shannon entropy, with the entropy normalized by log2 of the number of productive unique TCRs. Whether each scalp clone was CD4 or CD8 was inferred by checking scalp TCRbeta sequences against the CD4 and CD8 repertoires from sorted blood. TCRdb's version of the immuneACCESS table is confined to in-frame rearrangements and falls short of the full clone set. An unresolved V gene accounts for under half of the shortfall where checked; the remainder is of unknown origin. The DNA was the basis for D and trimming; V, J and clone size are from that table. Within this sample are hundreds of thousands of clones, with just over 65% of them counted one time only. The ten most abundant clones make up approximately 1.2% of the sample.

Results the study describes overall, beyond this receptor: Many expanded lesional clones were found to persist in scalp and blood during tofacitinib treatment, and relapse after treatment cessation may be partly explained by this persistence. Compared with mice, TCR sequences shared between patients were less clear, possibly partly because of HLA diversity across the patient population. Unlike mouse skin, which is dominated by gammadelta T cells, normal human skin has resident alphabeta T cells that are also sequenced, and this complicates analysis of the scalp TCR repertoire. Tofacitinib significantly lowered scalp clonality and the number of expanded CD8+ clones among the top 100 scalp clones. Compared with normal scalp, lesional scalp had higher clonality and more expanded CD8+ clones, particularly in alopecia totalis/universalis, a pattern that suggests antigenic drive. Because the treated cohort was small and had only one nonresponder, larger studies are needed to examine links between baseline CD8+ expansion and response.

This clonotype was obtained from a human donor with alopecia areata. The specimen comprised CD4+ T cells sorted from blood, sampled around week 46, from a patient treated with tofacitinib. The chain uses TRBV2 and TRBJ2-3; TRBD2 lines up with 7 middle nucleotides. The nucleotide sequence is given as TGTGCCAGCGGGGGACTAATGATCGCAGATACGCAGTATTTT. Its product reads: CASGGLMIADTQYF.